One and the same sample provided the 31 T cell receptor beta chains below, sequenced in a study of CD8+ T cells in alopecia areata. As the sequencing template, cDNA was produced by extracting RNA and reverse transcribing it. TCRdb's copy holds only in-frame clones and misses some; the assay was immunoSEQ multiplex PCR. The sample has some 200,000 clones; 50% to 60% are singletons. Treatment specified: oral pan-JAK inhibitor, 5-10 mg twice daily. The sequences come from CD4+ T cells sorted from blood, collected at week 4, from a patient treated with tofacitinib. The receptors here all came from a human donor with alopecia areata.

The chain combines TRBV11-3 with TRBJ2-7; D remains ambiguous. In germline, CDR1 is SGHNT, CDR2 YENEEA. Trimming shortened V by 1 base and J by 7 bases, and 8 bases separated the two germline ends. The CDR3 consists of 12 residues. Here the CDR3 reads CASSLVEREQYF. Written as DNA, the CDR3 is TGTGCCAGCAGCTTAGTCGAGCGAGAGCAGTACTTC.

The chain carries TRBV21-1 and TRBJ1-4. TRBV21-1 is labeled a pseudogene. This CDR3 is built from 14 residues. Written as DNA, the CDR3 is TGTGCCAGCAGCAAAGGTCCTCTTGGGGAAAAACTGTTTTTT. It encodes CASSKGPLGEKLFF.

V gene TRBV20-1 combines with J gene TRBJ2-5, with D perhaps TRBD1 (5 bases). Germline lookup yields CDR1 DFQATT and CDR2 SNEGSKA (reference sequence). The CDR3 runs 11 residues. V was clipped by 5 bases and J by 3 bases, with 7 bases between them. The CDR3 sequence: CSAGREETQYF. The CDR3 DNA reads as TGCAGTGCTGGCAGGGAAGAGACCCAGTACTTC.

The genes are TRBV9 and TRBJ1-4, with no clear D. The germline V and J ends were trimmed by 4 bases and 0 bases, with 13 bases remaining between them. The CDR3 sequence is 16 residues long. Germline lookup yields CDR1 SGDLS and CDR2 YYNGEE. CDR3 coding DNA: TGTGCCAGCAGCCCCCATTTAAGACCAACTAATGAAAAACTGTTTTTT. Protein sequence: CASSPHLRPTNEKLFF.

The genes are TRBV30 and TRBJ1-6, with D possibly TRBD1 on 6 matching bases. V was cut by 0 bases and J by 0 bases, with 15 bases left in between. The length of the CDR3 is 18 residues. CDR1 is GTSNPN and CDR2 is SVGIG in the germline V gene (reference sequence). The CDR3 nucleotides read TGTGCCTGGAGTGTACAGCGCAGGGGAAGCTCCTATAATTCACCCCTCCACTTT. Protein product: CAWSVQRRGSSYNSPLHF. The variable domain in full, completed from reference TRBV30 and TRBJ1-6, reads SQTIHQWPATLVQPVGSPLSLECTVEGTSNPNLYWYRQAAGRGLQLLFYSVGIGQISSEVPQNLSASRPQDRQFILSSKKLLLSDSGFYLCAWSVQRRGSSYNSPLHFGNGTRLTVT.

This rearrangement joins TRBV30 to TRBJ1-1; D uncertain. Germline CDR1 reads GTSNPN; CDR2 reads SVGIG (reference sequence). The CDR3 is 11 residues long. Trimming took 4 bases from V and 6 from J, leaving 9 bases between them. The DNA of the CDR3 is TGTGCCTGGAAGCAAGAGGCTGAAGCTTTCTTT. The encoded protein is CAWKQEAEAFF.

This chain uses TRBV9 with TRBJ1-1, with 7 bases matching TRBD1. The CDR3 totals 15 residues. Germline V gene lookup returns CDR1 SGDLS and CDR2 YYNGEE. V shed 3 bases and J 0 bases; nucleotides not matched to a gene: 5. The CDR3 nucleotides are TGTGCCAGCAGCGGAGGGGGACAGATGAACACTGAAGCTTTCTTT. The encoded protein is CASSGGGQMNTEAFF.

The DNA for the CDR3 is TGTGCCGGGGAAGGTGTAACTAATGAAAAACTGTTTTTT. It codes for CAGEGVTNEKLFF. This chain links TRBV30 with TRBJ1-4; D gene unclear. The ends were cut back, 8 bases at V and 1 base at J, with 11 bases in the middle. This CDR3 comprises 13 residues. CDR1 and CDR2 from the germline V gene are GTSNPN and SVGIG (reference sequence). Complete variable domain (other parts from reference TRBV30 and TRBJ1-4): SQTIHQWPATLVQPVGSPLSLECTVEGTSNPNLYWYRQAAGRGLQLLFYSVGIGQISSEVPQNLSASRPQDRQFILSSKKLLLSDSGFYLCAGEGVTNEKLFFGSGTQLSVL.

V and J are TRBV9 and TRBJ2-7; D tentatively fits TRBD1 or TRBD2 (5 bases each). Trimming took off 0 bases at V and 4 bases at J, with 14 bases between the two ends. Germline CDR1 is SGDLS and CDR2 is YYNGEE. The CDR3 runs 15 residues. The CDR3 DNA reads TGTGCCAGCAGCGTAGACGAGGGACCCTCTTACGAGCAGTACTTC. Translating it yields CASSVDEGPSYEQYF. The full variable domain, completed using reference TRBV9 and TRBJ2-7, is DSGVTQTPKHLITATGQRVTLRCSPRSGDLSVYWYQQSLDQGLQFLIQYYNGEERAKGNILERFSAQQFPDLHSELNLSSLELGDSALYFCASSVDEGPSYEQYFGPGTRLTVT.

The chain recombines TRBV18 with TRBJ2-1; TRBD2 matches at 10 bases. CDR3 length equals 18 residues. The trim removed 5 bases at V and 3 bases at J, leaving 13 bases unmatched. From germline, CDR1 is KGHSH and CDR2 LQKENI. The CDR3 region has the DNA TGTGCCAGCTCATCTCTTCCCCCCGTAGCGGGGGGCTACAATGAGCAGTTCTTC. Protein sequence: CASSSLPPVAGGYNEQFF.

This chain links TRBV29-1 with TRBJ2-7; D gene unclear. V lost 5 bases, J lost 6 bases, and 11 bases lay in between. There are 11 residues in the CDR3. CDR1 is SQVTM, CDR2 ANQGSEA, per germline. This chain's CDR3 is CSVSDLLEQYF. CDR3 DNA: TGCAGCGTTTCCGATTTACTCGAGCAGTACTTC.

In its sample, this clone was seen a few times. The V and J genes are TRBV7-9 and TRBJ2-4, with a tentative D call TRBD1 (5 bases). CDR1 is SEHNR and CDR2 is FQNEAQ in the germline V gene (reference sequence). Trimming took 8 bases from V and 1 from J, leaving 12 bases between them. The CDR3 loop spans 14 amino acids. The CDR3 nucleotides are TGTGCCAGCGGTATAGGGGTGGCCAAAAACATTCAGTACTTC. This codes for CASGIGVAKNIQYF.

The chain links TRBV30 to TRBJ2-7, with D possibly being TRBD1 or TRBD2 (5 bases each). CDR3 size: 9 residues. Germline V CDR1 and CDR2: GTSNPN, SVGIG (reference sequence). Between the trimmed V and J ends, which lost 8 bases and 3 bases, there was a span of 5 bases. CDR3: CAGGYEQYF. The CDR3 DNA reads TGTGCCGGGGGCTACGAGCAGTACTTC.

Only a few counts were recorded for this clone. The V gene is TRBV20-1, the J gene TRBJ2-1; 7 nucleotides align to TRBD1. The CDR3 has 11 amino acids. CDR1 DFQATT and CDR2 SNEGSKA come from the germline V gene (reference sequence). V shed 5 bases and J 9 bases; nucleotides not matched to a gene: 4. The CDR3 DNA reads TGCAGTGCTCGACAGGGACGTGAGCAGTTCTTC. Its translation: CSARQGREQFF.

As regards this clone: A much larger clone is a single base away; this may be a read error. The identical CDR3 is also encoded by other nucleotide sequences in the sample. This chain joins TRBV11-1 and TRBJ2-5, with D uncertain. V gave up 3 bases and J gave up 4 bases, with 3 bases separating them. Germline CDR1 reads SGHAT; CDR2 reads FQDESV (reference sequence). The CDR3 is 11 residues long. Here the CDR3 reads CASSFGETQYF. The CDR3 DNA sequence: TGTGCCAGCAGCTTCGGAGAGACCCAGTACTTC.

This clone showed up just a few times. The rearrangement links TRBV7-3 to TRBJ2-4; possibly TRBD1 for D (6 bases). Looked up from germline, CDR1 is SGHTA and CDR2 is FQGTGA. The length of the CDR3 is 15 residues. Trimming removed 2 bases from V and 7 bases from J, with 15 bases in between. CDR3 DNA: TGTGCCAGCAGCTTATATCCAGGGGTAGAGAACATTCAGTACTTC. This sequence encodes CASSLYPGVENIQYF.

The chain joins TRBV28 to TRBJ2-1; D call uncertain. The CDR3 loop spans 16 amino acids. The germline V and J ends were trimmed by 3 bases and 4 bases, with 16 bases remaining between them. In germline, CDR1 is MDHEN, CDR2 SYDVKM. The CDR3 DNA sequence: TGTGCCAGCAGTTTCGGCCCACTACCCCCTTACAATGAGCAGTTCTTC. Protein: CASSFGPLPPYNEQFF. The entire variable domain, with the rest obtained from reference TRBV28 and TRBJ2-1, is as follows: DVKVTQSSRYLVKRTGEKVFLECVQDMDHENMFWYRQDPGLGLRLIYFSYDVKMKEKGDIPEGYSVSREKKERFSLILESASTNQTSMYLCASSFGPLPPYNEQFFGPGTRLTVL.

This chain links TRBV29-1 with TRBJ2-5; unclear D gene. The CDR3 consists of 12 residues. The V gene's germline CDR1 is SQVTM and CDR2 ANQGSEA. V was pared by 7 bases and J by 1 base, with 10 bases between. CDR3 bases: TGCAGCGCAACCCGGGCCCAAGAGACCCAGTACTTC. Protein: CSATRAQETQYF.

The rearrangement joins TRBV7-9 to TRBJ2-7; D gene uncertain. CDR1 SEHNR and CDR2 FQNEAQ come from the germline V gene (reference sequence). Between the trimmed V and J ends, which lost 5 bases and 7 bases, there was a span of 12 bases. CDR3 length equals 12 residues. CDR3 bases: TGTGCCAGCAGCCCACGGAGCTTGGAGCAGTACTTC. Amino acids: CASSPRSLEQYF.

With respect to this clone: Other DNA sequences in this sample translate to the same CDR3. The chain uses TRBV30 and TRBJ1-2, with D perhaps matching TRBD1 (5 bases). This CDR3 has 11 residues. Looked up from germline, CDR1 is GTSNPN and CDR2 is SVGIG (reference sequence). Trimming left V 7 bases short and J 5 bases short, with 11 bases between. The CDR3 protein is CASEGLYGYTF. The CDR3 DNA reads as TGTGCCTCGGAGGGACTTTATGGCTACACCTTC.

This sequence joins TRBV15 and TRBJ1-2; D uncertain. Between the trimmed V and J ends, which lost 1 base and 8 bases, there was a span of 8 bases. Looked up from germline, CDR1 is LNHNV and CDR2 is YYDKDF (reference sequence). This CDR3 is 12 amino acids long. The CDR3: CATSRGLGGYTF. The CDR3 DNA reads as TGTGCCACCAGCAGAGGTCTAGGCGGCTACACCTTC.

The chain recombines TRBV4-3 with TRBJ1-2; D is unresolved. Germline V gene lookup returns CDR1 LGHNA and CDR2 YSLEER. With 1 base removed from V and 3 bases from J, the gap between germline ends came to 12 bases. This CDR3 region has 15 residues. The CDR3 bases are TGCGCCAGCAGCCAAGGAGCAGGAACAGACTATGGCTACACCTTC. Translating it yields CASSQGAGTDYGYTF.

The chain is built from TRBV6-1 and TRBJ1-1, with no clear D. CDR3 length equals 13 residues. V was trimmed by 5 bases and J by 6 bases, leaving 13 bases between them. CDR1 and CDR2 from the germline V gene are MNHNS and SASEGT. CDR3 in amino acids: CASSHKFGAEAFF. In nucleotides, the CDR3 is TGTGCCAGCAGTCATAAATTCGGCGCTGAAGCTTTCTTT.

This clone has only a few counts. At one of its ends the junction is not consistent with the germline gene, which may arise from a read error. V is TRBV7-2 and J is TRBJ2-7, with TRBD2 as a possible D gene (5 bases). Germline CDR1 and CDR2: SGHTA and FQGNSA. The CDR3 length is 15 residues. For the CDR3, the DNA is TGTGCCAGCAGCTTAGCTTTTCGTCCGGCGCAGGACTTTTTCTTC. As protein: CASSLAFRPAQDFFF.

The chain couples TRBV30 to TRBJ2-4; D gene unclear. V lost 5 bases, J lost 3 bases, and 11 bases lay in between. CDR1 and CDR2 (germline): GTSNPN, SVGIG (reference sequence). The CDR3 totals 13 residues. This CDR3 reads CAWDSKGKNIQYF. CDR3 DNA: TGTGCCTGGGACTCAAAGGGCAAAAACATTCAGTACTTC. The whole variable domain, remainder taken from reference TRBV30 and TRBJ2-4, is SQTIHQWPATLVQPVGSPLSLECTVEGTSNPNLYWYRQAAGRGLQLLFYSVGIGQISSEVPQNLSASRPQDRQFILSSKKLLLSDSGFYLCAWDSKGKNIQYFGAGTRLSVL.

CDR3 nucleotide sequence: TGTGCCTGGAGTGTACAAGGACTAACGTCCTACAATGAGCAGTTCTTC. This translates into CAWSVQGLTSYNEQFF. The chain uses TRBV30 and TRBJ2-1; tentative D call: TRBD2 (6 bases). The ends were cut back, 0 bases at V and 1 base at J, with 13 bases in the middle. In germline, CDR1 is GTSNPN, CDR2 SVGIG (reference sequence). The CDR3 covers 16 residues.

This clone was seen a few times. The chain has TRBV7-9 and TRBJ1-5, with D perhaps matching TRBD1 (5 bases). Germline V lookup: CDR1 SEHNR, CDR2 FQNEAQ (reference sequence). The CDR3 sequence is 16 residues long. V was clipped by 1 base and J by 2 bases, with 12 bases between them. CDR3 in amino acids: CASSLEGAGRNQPQHF. The CDR3 DNA reads TGTGCCAGCAGCTTAGAAGGGGCAGGGCGCAATCAGCCCCAGCATTTT.

Concerning this clone: This specimen includes other DNA sequences encoding the same CDR3. The chain combines TRBV30 with TRBJ2-1, with 8 bases lining up with TRBD2. Trimming removed 3 bases from V and 4 bases from J; junction bases left unmatched: 5. This CDR3 contains 14 residues. Germline V gene data show CDR1 as GTSNPN and CDR2 as SVGIG (reference sequence). CDR3 DNA sequence: TGTGCCTGGAGGAGCGGGGGAGCTTACAATGAGCAGTTCTTC. It yields the protein CAWRSGGAYNEQFF.

This clone showed up just a few times. The chain has TRBV14 and TRBJ2-2; 8 bases fit TRBD1. The CDR3 is 13 residues long. V dropped 3 bases and J dropped 6; count of bases not matched to a gene: 0. In germline, CDR1 is SGHDN, CDR2 FVKESK. In DNA form, the CDR3 reads TGTGCCAGCAGCCACAGGGGGCCCGGGGAGCTGTTTTTT. Amino acid sequence: CASSHRGPGELFF. Using reference TRBV14 and TRBJ2-2 for the parts outside the CDR3, the full variable domain is EAGVTQFPSHSVIEKGQTVTLRCDPISGHDNLYWYRRVMGKEIKFLLHFVKESKQDESGMPNNRFLAERTGGTYSTLKVQPAELEDSGVYFCASSHRGPGELFFGEGSRLTVL.

This chain joins TRBV11-2 and TRBJ2-5; D unclear. The length of the CDR3 is 14 residues. The germline V gene encodes CDR1 SGHAT and CDR2 FQNNGV. Trimming took 0 bases from V and 4 from J, leaving 9 bases between them. CDR3 sequence reads: CASSLDQVGETQYF. The CDR3 nucleotides read TGTGCCAGCAGCTTAGATCAGGTTGGAGAGACCCAGTACTTC.

The chain carries TRBV29-1 and TRBJ2-7; 7 positions match TRBD2. With 4 bases clipped from V and 3 bases from J, the junction kept 3 bases outside the gene matches. Per germline, CDR1 SQVTM and CDR2 ANQGSEA. The CDR3 is made up of 12 amino acids. The CDR3 region is CSVGEGGYEQYF. Written as DNA, the CDR3 is TGCAGCGTTGGGGAGGGTGGCTACGAGCAGTACTTC.